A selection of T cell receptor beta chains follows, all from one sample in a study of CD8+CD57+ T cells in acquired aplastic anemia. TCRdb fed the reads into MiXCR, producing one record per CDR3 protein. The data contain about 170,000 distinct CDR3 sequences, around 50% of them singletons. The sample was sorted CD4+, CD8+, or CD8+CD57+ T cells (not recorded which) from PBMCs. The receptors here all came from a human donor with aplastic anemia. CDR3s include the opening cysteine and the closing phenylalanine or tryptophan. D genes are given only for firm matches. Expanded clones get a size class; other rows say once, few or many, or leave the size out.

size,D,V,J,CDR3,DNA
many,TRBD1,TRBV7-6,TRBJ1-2,CASSLGTGGGYTF,TGTGCCAGCAGCTTAGGGACAGGGGGTGGCTACACCTTC
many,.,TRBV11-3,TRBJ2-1,CASSFGRYNEQFF,TGTGCCAGCAGCTTTGGTCGCTACAATGAGCAGTTCTTC
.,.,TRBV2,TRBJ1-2,CASSDAGWLSGYTF,TGTGCCAGCAGTGACGCAGGGTGGCTTTCTGGCTACACCTTC
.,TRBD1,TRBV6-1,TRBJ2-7,CAISAGQAYEQYF,TGTGCCATCAGTGCCGGACAGGCCTACGAGCAGTACTTC
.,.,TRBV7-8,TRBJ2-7,CASSPRVEGSEQYF,TGTGCCAGCAGCCCCCGGGTTGAGGGGTCTGAGCAGTACTTC
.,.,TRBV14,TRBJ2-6,CASSEGGSAANVLTF,TGTGCCAGCAGTGAAGGGGGGTCTGCGGCCAACGTCCTGACTTTC
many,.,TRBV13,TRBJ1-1,CASSATVNTEAFF,TGTGCCAGCAGCGCGACAGTTAACACTGAAGCTTTCTTT
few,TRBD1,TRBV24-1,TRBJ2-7,CASMTGSHEQYF,TGTGCCTCAATGACAGGGAGCCACGAGCAGTACTTC
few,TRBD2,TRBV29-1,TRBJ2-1,CSVEVLAGRDQFF,TGCAGCGTTGAAGTCCTAGCGGGACGCGACCAGTTCTTC
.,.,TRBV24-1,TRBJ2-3,CATQGLTGLTDTQYF,TGTGCCACCCAGGGTTTGACTGGGCTCACAGATACGCAGTATTTT
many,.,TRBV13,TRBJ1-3,CASSLARTSGNTIYF,TGTGCCAGCAGCTTAGCCAGGACCTCTGGAAACACCATATATTTT
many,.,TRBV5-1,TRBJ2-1,CASSSGYNEQFF,TGCGCCAGCAGCTCAGGTTACAATGAGCAGTTCTTC
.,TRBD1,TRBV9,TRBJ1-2,CASSVGVPGQMSPGYTF,TGTGCCAGCAGTGTTGGCGTTCCGGGACAGATGTCACCCGGCTACACCTTC
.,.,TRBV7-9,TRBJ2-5,CASSLVEETQYF,TGTGCCAGCAGCTTAGTGGAAGAGACCCAGTACTTC
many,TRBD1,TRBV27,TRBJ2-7,CASSFPGQGEQYF,TGTGCCAGCAGTTTCCCCGGACAGGGCGAGCAGTACTTC
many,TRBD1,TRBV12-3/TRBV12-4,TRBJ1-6,CASRSETGGYSPLHF,TGTGCCAGCAGGTCCGAGACAGGGGGATATTCACCCCTCCACTTT
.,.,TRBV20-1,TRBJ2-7,CSARVFYEQYF,TGCAGTGCTAGGGTATTCTACGAGCAGTACTTC
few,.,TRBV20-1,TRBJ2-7,CSPEGYEQYF,TGCAGCCCGGAGGGGTACGAGCAGTACTTC
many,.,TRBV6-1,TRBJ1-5,CASSPAYSNQPQHF,TGTGCCAGCAGTCCAGCTTATAGCAATCAGCCCCAGCATTTT
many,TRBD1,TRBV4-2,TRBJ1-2,CASSTGTGDFRYYGYTF,TGTGCCAGCAGCACCGGGACAGGGGATTTTCGTTATTATGGCTACACCTTC
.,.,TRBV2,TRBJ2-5,CASSGERSNQPQYF,TGTGCCAGCAGCGGGGAACGTAGCAATCAGCCCCAGTACTTC
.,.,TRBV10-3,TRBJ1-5,CAISEYGSGQPFNQPQHF,TGTGCCATCAGTGAGTATGGTTCTGGACAGCCATTCAATCAGCCCCAGCATTTT
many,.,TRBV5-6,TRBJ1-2,CASSLVRDGYTF,TGTGCCAGCAGCTTGGTGAGGGACGGCTACACCTTC
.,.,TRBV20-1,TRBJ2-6,CSARLSGANVLTF,TGCAGTGCTAGGTTGTCTGGGGCCAACGTCCTGACTTTC
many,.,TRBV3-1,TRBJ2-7,CASSPRDLYEQYF,TGTGCCAGCAGCCCCCGGGACCTCTACGAGCAGTACTTC
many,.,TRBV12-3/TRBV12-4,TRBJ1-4,CASSHKGKLFF,TGTGCCAGCAGCCATAAGGGAAAACTGTTTTTT
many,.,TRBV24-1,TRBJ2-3,CATSDYPLGTSTDTQYF,TGTGCCACCAGTGATTACCCCCTAGGGACTAGCACAGATACGCAGTATTTT
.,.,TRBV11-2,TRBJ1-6,CASNSTPGQNYNSPLHF,TGTGCCAGCAACTCAACCCCCGGACAGAACTATAATTCACCCCTCCACTTT
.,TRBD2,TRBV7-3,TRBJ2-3,CASSLVAGRGYTQYF,TGTGCCAGCAGCTTAGTAGCGGGTCGGGGATATACGCAGTATTTT
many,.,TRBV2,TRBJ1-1,CASSVTEAFF,TGTGCCAGCAGTGTCACTGAAGCTTTCTTT
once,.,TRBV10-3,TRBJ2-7,CAISESHRVSYEQYF,TGTGCCATCAGTGAGAGTCACAGGGTCTCCTACGAGCAGTACTTC
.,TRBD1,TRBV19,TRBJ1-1,CASRVGDRNTEAFF,TGTGCCAGTCGAGTAGGGGACAGAAACACTGAAGCTTTCTTT
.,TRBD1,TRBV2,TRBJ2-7,CASRGQFLYEQYF,TGTGCCAGCAGGGGACAGTTCCTCTACGAGCAGTACTTC
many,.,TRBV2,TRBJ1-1,CASGPGTRFTEAFF,TGTGCCAGCGGCCCCGGTACGAGGTTCACTGAAGCTTTCTTT
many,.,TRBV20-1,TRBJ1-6,CSAFGGISASPLHF,TGCAGTGCTTTCGGGGGAATATCTGCTTCACCCCTCCACTTT
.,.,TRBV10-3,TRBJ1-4,CAISVPGTGGEKLFF,TGTGCCATCAGTGTTCCCGGGACTGGGGGTGAAAAACTGTTTTTT
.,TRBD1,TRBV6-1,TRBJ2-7,CASSIRDSSYEQYF,TGTGCCAGCAGCATTAGGGACAGCTCCTACGAGCAGTACTTC
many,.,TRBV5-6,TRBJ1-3,CASSFGNTIYF,TGTGCCAGCAGCTTCGGAAACACCATATATTTT
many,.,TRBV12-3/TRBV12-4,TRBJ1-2,CASSPLLRTRGNYGYTF,TGTGCCAGCAGTCCCCTTCTTCGGACAAGGGGGAACTATGGCTACACCTTC
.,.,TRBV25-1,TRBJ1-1,CASSGHRAGNTEAFF,TGTGCCAGCAGTGGACACAGGGCGGGTAACACTGAAGCTTTCTTT